This T cell receptor beta chain was obtained from a study of T cell changes during pregnancy in multiple sclerosis. Data came from immunoSEQ multiplex PCR; TCRdb stores just in-frame clones and leaves some out. The table has about 57,000 clones, 70% to 90% seen once. This clone has only one observation. CDR3 length: 15 amino acids. Germline loops: CDR1 SGDLS, CDR2 YYNGEE. V lost 4 bases, J lost 0 bases, and 14 bases lay in between. The source is a female donor with multiple sclerosis, enrolled in a pregnancy study. This chain links TRBV9 with TRBJ2-7; D perhaps matches TRBD1 (6 bases). The sequencing here drew on CD4+ T cells from peripheral blood mononuclear cells, taken in the third trimester of pregnancy. In DNA form, the CDR3 reads TGTGCCAGCAGCCCAACCCGGACAGCCTCCTACGAGCAGTACTTC. It codes for CASSPTRTASYEQYF.